This TCR beta chain derives from a study of blood T cell repertoires in COVID-19. The CDR3 totals 16 residues. J gave up 8 bases and V 3 bases, and 12 bases lay outside the gene matches. Per the germline V gene, CDR1 is MGHDK and CDR2 is SYGVNS. The data were produced by immunoSEQ multiplex PCR, yet TCRdb's version contains in-frame clones alone and is incomplete. The sample carries over 30,000 clones, around 77% recorded once. V usage is TRBV25-1 and J usage is TRBJ1-2; 10 nucleotides agree with TRBD1. The sequence was collected from a human donor in a cohort sampled during active COVID-19. The sequenced sample was peripheral blood. The CDR3 here is CASSDPGTGVLEGYTF. The DNA of the CDR3 is TGTGCCAGCAGTGATCCCGGGACAGGGGTGCTAGAGGGCTACACCTTC.